The entry below describes one T cell receptor beta chain. These data originate in a study of blood T cell repertoires in COVID-19. Study at large: Samples taken during acute and convalescent COVID-19 were collected in the United States, Italy and Spain. Sources were T cells, B-cell-depleted T cells, or PBMCs; the material itself was cDNA or gDNA.

In the original workflow: Nucleated cell counts were estimated from reference gene primer amplification. TCRdb's table, derived via immunoSEQ multiplex PCR, lists solely in-frame clones and lacks some. V and J calls and clone size are given by that table; D and trimming were obtained from the DNA. The sample shows hundreds of thousands of clones, over 70% of them seen only once. Sequencing was performed on peripheral blood. This sequence originates from a woman aged 50 to 60 with acute or convalescent COVID-19.

CDR3 protein: CASSEEEAAYNEQFF. CDR3 bases: TGTGCCAGCAGTGAAGAAGAAGCGGCCTACAATGAGCAGTTCTTC. The genes are TRBV6-1 and TRBJ2-1; possibly TRBD2 for D (5 bases). The ends were cut back, 1 base at V and 2 bases at J, with 9 bases in the middle. Germline lookup yields CDR1 MNHNS and CDR2 SASEGT. The CDR3 totals 15 residues.